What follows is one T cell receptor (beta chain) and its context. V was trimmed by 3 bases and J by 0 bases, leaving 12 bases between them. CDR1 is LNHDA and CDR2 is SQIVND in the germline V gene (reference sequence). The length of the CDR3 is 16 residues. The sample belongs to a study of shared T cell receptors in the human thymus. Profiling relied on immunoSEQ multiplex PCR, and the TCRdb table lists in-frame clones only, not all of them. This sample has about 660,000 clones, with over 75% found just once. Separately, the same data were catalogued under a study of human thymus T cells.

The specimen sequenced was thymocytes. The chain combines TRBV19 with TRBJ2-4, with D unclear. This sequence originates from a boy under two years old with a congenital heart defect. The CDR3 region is CASSITPILAKNIQYF. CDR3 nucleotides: TGTGCCAGTAGTATTACTCCTATTCTAGCCAAAAACATTCAGTACTTC.